Sequencing of this T cell receptor (beta chain) was carried out in a study of response to subunit inactivated influenza vaccine. To note about this clonotype: Its antigen is not known.

The study, taken as a whole, reports: Authors suggested each seasonal flu vaccination may recruit only limited numbers of new T cells.

The CDR3 extends over 17 amino acids. V was cut by 3 bases and J by 4 bases, with 19 bases left in between. A single record per CDR3 protein comes from TCRdb applying MiXCR to the RT-PCR reads. This sample has hundreds of thousands of distinct CDR3 sequences; about 18% occur once, and the top ten carry approximately 11%. This chain uses TRBV12-3 or TRBV12-4 with TRBJ1-3; tentatively, D is TRBD1 (5 bases). The receptor was isolated from a man in his fifties or sixties who received an inactivated influenza vaccine. Sequences were derived from PBMCs from blood, sampled 4 to 6 days after vaccination. The DNA of the CDR3 is TGTGCCAGCAGTTTGGGGACTCTAGGATCATCCGGAAACACCATATATTTT. This gives the protein CASSLGTLGSSGNTIYF.